The subject of this entry is one TCR beta chain. Its antigen remains unknown. This sample is drawn from a study of cytomegalovirus exposure and HLA in healthy donors. Losses at the gene ends were 3 bases for V and 6 bases for J; bases not matched to a gene: 4. Per germline, CDR1 MNHEY and CDR2 SMNVEV (reference sequence). The CDR3 is 14 amino acids. Use of 60 Vbeta and 13 Jbeta primers characterized the PCR. Sequenced by immunoSEQ multiplex PCR; TCRdb stores in-frame clones only, minus some. Of under 95,000 clones in the sample, around 74% were seen once. Regarding the study as a whole: In a later analysis, DRB1 alleles had the most associated TCRs; HLA-C alleles the fewest. Previous analysis showed most TCR beta V segments were productive about 90% or about 30% of the time.

The receptor's source is a boy younger than 18 in good health and CMV-seronegative. This sequence joins TRBV27 and TRBJ1-2; 10 bases agree with TRBD1. The sequenced material came from PBMCs. The CDR3 protein is CASSFGDRGNGYTF. Written as DNA, the CDR3 is TGTGCCAGCAGTTTTGGGGACAGGGGTAATGGCTACACCTTC.